This TCR beta chain was profiled in a study of blood T cells in healthy people across ages. CDR1 and CDR2 (germline): KGHSH, LQKENI. This CDR3 contains 16 residues. V lost 4 bases and J 1 base, leaving 11 bases between the germline ends. It was with a sample-barcoded 5' primer and a J-beta primer mix that a second PCR of roughly 6 to 12 cycles was run. From the 5' RACE reads, TCRdb called clonotypes with MiXCR, one entry per CDR3 protein. The data show about 1.6 million distinct CDR3 sequences, almost 35% seen once. The receptor comes from a woman in her thirties in good health. The chain uses TRBV18 and TRBJ2-6, with D possibly matching TRBD1 (5 bases). Input material: blood. CDR3 residues: CASSLSHRSGANVLTF. CDR3 coding DNA: TGTGCCAGCTCACTTTCCCACAGGTCTGGGGCCAACGTCCTGACTTTC.